The 30 T cell receptor beta chains listed next were all sequenced from one sample in a study of CD8+CD57+ T cells in acquired aplastic anemia. TCR beta VDJ and CDR3 profiling used genomic DNA as template. TCRdb independently ran MiXCR on the reads; one entry per CDR3 protein. The profile covers around 230,000 distinct CDR3 sequences, with over 55% appearing a single time and 25% to 30% taken by the ten largest. The sample was sorted CD4+, CD8+, or CD8+CD57+ T cells (not recorded which) from PBMCs. These receptors all stem from a human donor in good health.

This rearrangement joins TRBV19 to TRBJ1-2; unclear D gene. From germline, CDR1 is LNHDA and CDR2 SQIVND (reference sequence). The CDR3 extends over 15 amino acids. V dropped 9 bases and J dropped 2 bases, with 19 bases sitting between them. This CDR3 is CASRPPVYGNYGYTF. The DNA of the CDR3 is TGTGCCAGCCGACCACCCGTGTACGGCAACTATGGCTACACCTTC.

This clonotype appeared a few times. The rearrangement joins TRBV9 to TRBJ2-7; D unclear. The CDR3 totals 14 residues. The germline gives CDR1 SGDLS, CDR2 YYNGEE. V lost 0 bases and J lost 5, with 12 bases in between. The CDR3 sequence: CASSVGPKIDEQYF. CDR3 DNA sequence: TGTGCCAGCAGCGTAGGGCCAAAAATCGACGAGCAGTACTTC.

The table lists this clonotype with many counts. This chain uses TRBV9 with TRBJ1-6; 9 bases map to TRBD1. V lost 3 bases, J lost 9 bases, and 7 bases stayed unmatched. Per the germline V gene, CDR1 is SGDLS and CDR2 is YYNGEE. The CDR3 has 15 residues. In DNA form, the CDR3 reads TGTGCCAGCAGCGGGGGGGACAGGGCGGCTTCACCCCTCCACTTT. Its protein product is CASSGGDRAASPLHF.

Notes on this clonotype: A much larger clone is a single base away; this may be a read error. The chain uses TRBV4-3 and TRBJ1-1, with 9 bases identical to TRBD1. Germline values: CDR1 LGHNA, CDR2 YSLEER. V was clipped by 6 bases and J by 6 bases; unmatched bases: 14. The CDR3 has 16 amino acids. CDR3 DNA sequence: TGCGCCAGCAGAGAAGAACCCGGGACAGGGCGGTCTGAAGCTTTCTTT. It specifies CASREEPGTGRSEAFF.

This chain joins TRBV14 and TRBJ2-7, with D perhaps TRBD1 (6 bases). V lost 4 bases and J lost 0, with 16 bases in between. Germline loops: CDR1 SGHDN, CDR2 FVKESK. This CDR3 has 16 residues. CDR3 sequence reads: CASSPLAEDSSYEQYF. Written as DNA, the CDR3 is TGTGCCAGCAGCCCCCTGGCCGAGGACAGCTCCTACGAGCAGTACTTC.

This clonotype has more than one count but fewer than ten. The chain is built from TRBV9 and TRBJ2-5, with 12 bases identical to TRBD1. The J segment lost 6 bases and the V segment lost 0 bases, leaving 6 bases of the junction unmatched. The CDR3 spans 16 residues. Germline assignment: CDR1 SGDLS and CDR2 YYNGEE. Here the CDR3 reads CASSVVGTGGTKTQYF. The CDR3 DNA follows: TGTGCCAGCAGCGTAGTCGGGACAGGGGGCACGAAGACCCAGTACTTC.

V is TRBV24-1 and J is TRBJ1-5; maybe TRBD1 (5 bases). V dropped 4 bases and J dropped 3 bases, with 15 bases sitting between them. This CDR3 is 16 amino acids long. CDR1 KGHDR and CDR2 SFDVKD come from the germline V gene. In nucleotides, the CDR3 is TGTGCCACCAGTGACCGAAATACAGGTACCAATCAGCCCCAGCATTTT. Its protein product is CATSDRNTGTNQPQHF.

This chain uses TRBV27 with TRBJ2-7, with TRBD2 matching over 13 bases. Germline CDR1 MNHEY, CDR2 SMNVEV (reference sequence). This CDR3 has 15 residues. The J segment lost 3 bases and the V segment lost 6 bases, leaving 5 bases of the junction unmatched. The CDR3 sequence is CASRLTSGRSYEQYF. The CDR3, as DNA: TGTGCCAGCAGACTGACTAGCGGGAGGAGCTACGAGCAGTACTTC.

This clonotype was detected ten times or more. This chain links TRBV12-3 or TRBV12-4 with TRBJ1-5; D possibly corresponds to TRBD1 (5 bases). The CDR3 extends over 16 amino acids. Trimming left V 3 bases short and J 0 bases short, with 12 bases between. CDR3 region: CASSFWDGYSNQPQHF. The CDR3 region has the DNA TGTGCCAGCAGTTTTTGGGACGGTTATAGCAATCAGCCCCAGCATTTT.

This clonotype has a count of ten or more. The rearrangement uses TRBV6-1 and TRBJ1-1; no clear D. Germline CDR1 reads MNHNS; CDR2 reads SASEGT. The CDR3 runs to 15 residues. V was cut by 3 bases and J by 2 bases, with 13 bases left in between. CDR3 region: CASSDDLGSNTEAFF. The CDR3 DNA reads TGTGCCAGCAGTGACGATTTGGGCAGTAACACTGAAGCTTTCTTT.

The J gene is TRBJ2-5, the V gene TRBV25-1, with 9 positions matching TRBD1. This CDR3 spans 15 amino acids. J was trimmed by 5 bases and V by 3 bases; bases with no gene match: 7. Germline assignment: CDR1 MGHDK and CDR2 SYGVNS. CDR3 in amino acids: CASSDPTGGGETQYF. The CDR3 DNA reads as TGTGCCAGCAGTGACCCTACAGGGGGCGGGGAGACCCAGTACTTC.

V is TRBV9 and J is TRBJ1-6; D is ambiguous. Per germline, CDR1 SGDLS and CDR2 YYNGEE. V was clipped by 0 bases and J by 6 bases, with 7 bases between them. The CDR3 loop spans 14 amino acids. The CDR3 DNA reads TGTGCCAGCAGCGTAGAAGGCCCTAATTCACCCCTCCACTTT. Translation: CASSVEGPNSPLHF.

On this clonotype itself: As the CDR3 is not closed by the conserved phenylalanine or tryptophan, this likely results from a read error. The rearrangement uses TRBV27 and TRBJ2-1; 8 positions agree with TRBD1. CDR1 and CDR2 from the germline V gene are MNHEY and SMNVEV (reference sequence). The CDR3 has 15 residues. Germline trimming cut 4 bases from V and 4 bases from J; bases unmatched to any gene: 6. CDR3 amino acids: CASSSGGSSYNEQFL. The DNA for the CDR3 is TGTGCCAGCAGTTCAGGGGGCTCGTCTTACAATGAGCAGTTCCTC.

This clonotype occurred many times. The chain recombines TRBV4-1 with TRBJ1-1; no clear D. CDR1 and CDR2 from the germline V gene are MGHRA and YSYEKL. This CDR3 contains 15 residues. Trimming shortened V by 4 bases and J by 3 bases, and 15 bases separated the two germline ends. CDR3 sequence (DNA): TGCGCCAGCAGCCCCCAGGAACGGGCGGACACTGAAGCTTTCTTT. Protein: CASSPQERADTEAFF.

J is TRBJ2-7 and V is TRBV10-3; 8 bases match TRBD2. Germline loops: CDR1 ENHRY, CDR2 SYGVKD. The CDR3 sequence is 16 residues long. The J segment lost 0 bases and the V segment lost 4 bases, leaving 8 bases of the junction unmatched. CDR3 DNA: TGTGCCATCAGTGCTGAAGCGGGGGTTCCCTCCTACGAGCAGTACTTC. It translates to CAISAEAGVPSYEQYF.

In this sample, this clonotype turned up many times. The J gene is TRBJ2-1, the V gene TRBV6-1; 7 nucleotides align to TRBD2. J lost 3 bases, V lost 4 bases, and 3 bases had no gene match. Germline CDR1 reads MNHNS; CDR2 reads SASEGT. The CDR3 has 14 amino acids. The DNA of the CDR3 is TGTGCCAGCAGTGGTGCTAGCGGCTACAATGAGCAGTTCTTC. The encoded protein is CASSGASGYNEQFF.

This chain joins TRBV20-1 and TRBJ2-7; D is ambiguous. This CDR3 is 10 amino acids long. Germline V gene data show CDR1 as DFQATT and CDR2 as SNEGSKA (reference sequence). V was cut by 0 bases and J by 7 bases, with 4 bases left in between. The CDR3 region is CSARELEQYF. CDR3 coding DNA: TGCAGTGCTAGAGAACTAGAGCAGTACTTC.

This clonotype occurred many times. The chain employs TRBV20-1 and TRBJ2-7; tentative D call: TRBD1 (6 bases). The CDR3 has 14 residues. V was clipped by 0 bases and J by 3 bases, with 12 bases between them. Germline CDR1 reads DFQATT; CDR2 reads SNEGSKA (reference sequence). The CDR3 sequence is CSARDYTGYYEQYF. CDR3 coding DNA: TGCAGTGCTAGAGATTATACAGGGTACTACGAGCAGTACTTC.

At least ten counts were recorded for this clonotype. The rearrangement links TRBV6-4 to TRBJ1-1; maybe TRBD1 (5 bases). CDR1 is MRHNA, CDR2 SNTAGT, per germline. The CDR3 is 13 amino acids. The germline V and J ends were trimmed by 2 bases and 4 bases, with 8 bases remaining between them. CDR3 sequence reads: CASSDGAGTEAFF. The CDR3 DNA is TGTGCCAGCAGTGACGGGGCGGGCACTGAAGCTTTCTTT.

This clonotype showed up many times. This chain connects TRBV5-5 to TRBJ1-4, with D unresolved. CDR3 length equals 15 residues. V shed 4 bases and J shed 4 bases, with 14 bases lying between them. Germline V lookup: CDR1 SGHKS, CDR2 YYEKEE (reference sequence). The CDR3 bases are TGTGCCAGCAGCGGTCTAAATGGGGTTAATGAAAAACTGTTTTTT. Its translation: CASSGLNGVNEKLFF.

J is TRBJ2-1 and V is TRBV10-3, with 8 bases identical to TRBD2. The germline V gene encodes CDR1 ENHRY and CDR2 SYGVKD. The V and J ends lost 10 bases and 4 bases, in that order; junction bases with no gene match: 27. The CDR3 length is 20 residues. This chain's CDR3 is CASSQGLLASGHIRYNEQFF. CDR3 in DNA: TGTGCCAGCAGCCAAGGTCTGTTGGCTAGCGGGCACATTCGGTACAATGAGCAGTTCTTC.

CDR3 loop: CASRKGTGGLYEQYF. CDR3 coding DNA: TGTGCCAGCAGAAAGGGGACAGGGGGTCTCTACGAGCAGTACTTC. This chain joins TRBV12-3 or TRBV12-4 and TRBJ2-7; 11 bases fit TRBD1. The CDR3 totals 15 residues. The V and J ends lost 6 bases and 3 bases, in that order; junction bases with no gene match: 7.

About this clonotype: A junction end diverges from the germline sequence, so it may reflect a read error. This sequence joins TRBV12-3 or TRBV12-4 and TRBJ2-5, with D maybe TRBD2 (6 bases). The CDR3 is made up of 13 amino acids. In nucleotides, the CDR3 is TGTACCAGCAGTCGCGGGGATGGAGAGACCCAGTACTTC. Residues: CTSSRGDGETQYF.

This chain connects TRBV15 to TRBJ1-1; D unresolved. The germline CDR1 and CDR2 sequences are LNHNV and YYDKDF (reference sequence). This CDR3 has 14 residues. Trimming took off 3 bases at V and 1 base at J, with 9 bases between the two ends. CDR3 in amino acids: CATSRKLENTEAFF. The CDR3, as DNA: TGTGCCACCAGCAGGAAACTGGAGAACACTGAAGCTTTCTTT. The complete variable domain, with remaining parts taken from reference TRBV15 and TRBJ1-1, reads DAMVIQNPRYQVTQFGKPVTLSCSQTLNHNVMYWYQQKSSQAPKLLFHYYDKDFNNEADTPDNFQSRRPNTSFCFLDIRSPGLGDTAMYLCATSRKLENTEAFFGQGTRLTVV.

This clonotype has a count of ten or more. The V gene is TRBV28, the J gene TRBJ2-7, with D maybe TRBD2 (6 bases). Germline V gene lookup returns CDR1 MDHEN and CDR2 SYDVKM. Trimming removed 5 bases from V and 5 bases from J, with 19 bases in between. This CDR3 contains 15 residues. The CDR3 here is CASSPRDSGLDEQYF. In DNA, the CDR3 is TGTGCCAGCAGTCCCCGGGACTCCGGGTTGGACGAGCAGTACTTC.

This clonotype was picked up many times. This chain joins TRBV29-1 and TRBJ2-3, with D unclear. The germline gives CDR1 SQVTM, CDR2 ANQGSEA. CDR3 length: 13 amino acids. Trimming took 8 bases from V and 0 from J, leaving 12 bases between them. This CDR3 is CSSTKTSTDTQYF. DNA of the CDR3: TGCAGCTCTACCAAGACTAGCACAGATACGCAGTATTTT.

The count of this clonotype is one. This chain joins TRBV9 and TRBJ1-2; the D is unclear. The CDR3 has 15 amino acids. The V end was cut by 1 base, the J end by 5 bases, with 15 bases between. The germline V gene has CDR1 SGDLS and CDR2 YYNGEE. The CDR3 here is CASSVTPQPKYGYTF. Here the CDR3 DNA reads TGTGCCAGCAGCGTAACCCCACAGCCCAAATATGGCTACACCTTC. Combining the CDR3 with reference TRBV9 and TRBJ1-2 gives the whole variable domain DSGVTQTPKHLITATGQRVTLRCSPRSGDLSVYWYQQSLDQGLQFLIQYYNGEERAKGNILERFSAQQFPDLHSELNLSSLELGDSALYFCASSVTPQPKYGYTFGSGTRLTVV.

The CDR3 DNA reads as TGCAGTGCTAGAGGGCTATCGGGGGAGGTTGGGACCCAAGAGACCCAGTACTTC. Its protein product is CSARGLSGEVGTQETQYF. V is TRBV20-1 and J is TRBJ2-5, with D possibly being TRBD2 (6 bases). V was shortened by 1 base and J by 1 base, with 22 bases between the two germline ends. The V gene's germline CDR1 is DFQATT and CDR2 SNEGSKA (reference sequence). CDR3 length: 18 amino acids.

The V gene is TRBV6-1, the J gene TRBJ2-7; D tentatively reads TRBD1 or TRBD2 (6 bases each). Germline assignment: CDR1 MNHNS and CDR2 SASEGT. The CDR3 has 15 residues. V lost 6 bases, J lost 2 bases, and 17 bases lay in between. In DNA, the CDR3 is TGTGCCAGCAGACAGGGACTCGATCTTGCCTACGAGCAGTACTTC. Translating it yields CASRQGLDLAYEQYF.

V usage is TRBV12-3 or TRBV12-4 and J usage is TRBJ1-1, with 7 nucleotides matching TRBD1. V shed 7 bases and J 5 bases; nucleotides not matched to a gene: 10. This CDR3 has 14 amino acids. The DNA for the CDR3 is TGTGCCAGCAATAGACAGGGCATGGGAACTGAAGCTTTCTTT. Translated, it gives CASNRQGMGTEAFF.